A single sample is the source of the 4 T cell receptor beta chains below, sequenced in a study of T cells in Graves' hyperthyroidism and ophthalmopathy. Amplification of TCR beta CDR3 regions was performed using RNA transcripts as template. First-round RT-PCR with HTBI primers amplified the TCR CDR3 region. TCRdb reprocessed the multiplex PCR reads with MiXCR, giving one entry per CDR3 protein. This table holds roughly 740,000 distinct CDR3 sequences, over 15% found once. The sample consisted of blood. Receptors were obtained from a man younger than 35 with Graves' hyperthyroidism.

This clonotype has ten or more counts. The J gene is TRBJ2-1, the V gene TRBV20-1; no clear D. The CDR3 loop spans 12 amino acids. Trimming took off 1 base at V and 7 bases at J, with 8 bases between the two ends. The germline V gene encodes CDR1 DFQATT and CDR2 SNEGSKA (reference sequence). The DNA for the CDR3 is TGCAGTGCTAGAGTACCCTTAAATGAGCAGTTCTTC. Its translation: CSARVPLNEQFF.

The CDR3 is CSVLLAGRAYEQYF. The CDR3 DNA is TGCAGCGTTCTACTAGCGGGACGCGCTTACGAGCAGTACTTC. The gene calls are TRBV29-1 and TRBJ2-7; 10 bases match TRBD2. Losses at the gene ends were 5 bases for V and 4 bases for J; bases not matched to a gene: 8. Germline CDR1 SQVTM, CDR2 ANQGSEA. This CDR3 has 14 residues.

The chain links TRBV29-1 to TRBJ2-7; TRBD1 matches 12 bases. Losses at the gene ends were 4 bases for V and 4 bases for J; bases not matched to a gene: 14. The CDR3 runs to 17 residues. Germline CDR1 SQVTM, CDR2 ANQGSEA. In nucleotides, the CDR3 is TGCAGCGTTGGAGCGTGGACCGGGACAGGGGGCCGATACGAGCAGTACTTC. It encodes CSVGAWTGTGGRYEQYF.

This clonotype came up many times. The chain links TRBV5-1 to TRBJ1-1; 9 bases match TRBD1. Germline-derived CDR1 and CDR2 are SGHRS and YFSETQ. The V and J ends lost 4 bases and 4 bases, in that order; junction bases with no gene match: 8. The CDR3 is made up of 15 amino acids. The CDR3 here is CASSVNRGRGTEAFF. CDR3 nucleotides: TGCGCCAGCAGCGTAAACAGGGGGCGAGGCACTGAAGCTTTCTTT.